The next 29 T cell receptor beta chains were all read from a single sample in a study of breast tumors, draining lymph nodes, adjacent tissues. The lymph nodes were axillary draining lymph nodes from breast cancer patients. TCRdb fed the multiplex PCR reads into MiXCR, producing one record per CDR3 protein. The sample records about 170,000 distinct CDR3 sequences, around a third being singletons. The sequenced sample consisted of axillary lymph node tissue. The source is a female donor with breast cancer. Some clones in this sample may be carry-over from other donors' samples.

This clonotype has ten or more counts. V is TRBV5-1 and J is TRBJ2-5; D not resolved. With 0 bases removed from V and 3 bases from J, the gap between germline ends came to 12 bases. The CDR3 covers 15 residues. Per germline, CDR1 SGHRS and CDR2 YFSETQ. In nucleotides, the CDR3 is TGCGCCAGCAGCTTGGCCATACTTGTAGAAGAGACCCAGTACTTC. This codes for CASSLAILVEETQYF.

At least ten counts were recorded for this clonotype. The chain uses TRBV5-1 and TRBJ2-5; 7 nucleotides agree with TRBD1. V was pared by 5 bases and J by 2 bases, with 6 bases of the junction left unmatched. CDR3 length: 14 residues. Germline V lookup: CDR1 SGHRS, CDR2 YFSETQ. CDR3 DNA: TGCGCCAGCAGGGCTCTCAGGGGGCAAGAGACCCAGTACTTC. Its translation: CASRALRGQETQYF.

In regard to this clonotype: This may come from a read error, since a much larger clone is one base off. The chain is built from TRBV20-1 and TRBJ1-3; unclear D gene. The CDR3 totals 14 residues. Germline lookup yields CDR1 DFQATT and CDR2 SNEGSKA (reference sequence). CDR3 coding DNA: TGCAGTGCTGGAACCGGGAGCTCTGGAACCACCATATATTTT. It translates to CSAGTGSSGTTIYF.

The CDR3: CASSFRGHTEAFF. The CDR3 DNA reads TGTGCCAGCAGTTTTAGGGGGCACACTGAAGCTTTCTTT. V gene TRBV12-3 or TRBV12-4 combines with J gene TRBJ1-1, with TRBD1 identical over 7 bases. The CDR3 extends over 13 amino acids. V was pared by 3 bases and J by 3 bases, with 1 base of the junction left unmatched.

CDR3 sequence (DNA): TGTGCCATCTGGGGAGGCTCTGGGGCCAACGTCCTGACTTTC. The encoded protein is CAIWGGSGANVLTF. The genes are TRBV10-3 and TRBJ2-6, with a weak D call TRBD2 (6 bases). Trimming took off 8 bases at V and 0 bases at J, with 8 bases between the two ends. CDR1 is ENHRY and CDR2 is SYGVKD in the germline V gene. This CDR3 spans 14 amino acids.

As DNA, the CDR3 is TGCGCCAGCAGTCGAGGGAGGGGCAGGAACACTGAAGCTTTCTTT. Translated, it gives CASSRGRGRNTEAFF. This sequence joins TRBV5-1 and TRBJ1-1; TRBD1 is a possible D gene (5 bases). The CDR3 spans 15 residues. The germline V and J ends were trimmed by 5 bases and 1 base, with 15 bases remaining between them. CDR1 is SGHRS, CDR2 YFSETQ, per germline.

This clonotype was seen a single time. The chain joins TRBV20-1 to TRBJ2-3, with 9 bases that match TRBD2. This CDR3 contains 16 residues. The germline gives CDR1 DFQATT, CDR2 SNEGSKA (reference sequence). V dropped 6 bases and J dropped 5; count of bases not matched to a gene: 15. CDR3 nucleotide sequence: TGCAGTGCCGATTATAGCGGGAGTGGGGCAGAAGATACGCAGTATTTT. Protein product: CSADYSGSGAEDTQYF.

Only a few counts were recorded for this clonotype. J is TRBJ1-1 and V is TRBV12-3 or TRBV12-4; TRBD1 matches at 7 bases. J gave up 7 bases and V 3 bases, and 8 bases lay outside the gene matches. The CDR3 contains 14 residues. CDR3 protein: CASSFRQGTLEAFF. In nucleotides, the CDR3 is TGTGCCAGCAGTTTCCGACAGGGAACTCTTGAAGCTTTCTTT.

This clonotype was observed at least ten times. The V gene is TRBV4-3, the J gene TRBJ2-5, with 9 bases fitting TRBD2. Per the germline V gene, CDR1 is LGHNA and CDR2 is YSLEER. V gave up 10 bases and J gave up 4 bases; unmatched junction bases: 10. The CDR3 has 14 amino acids. CDR3 loop: CATSPGLAGETQYF. The CDR3 DNA follows: TGCGCCACCTCCCCGGGACTAGCTGGAGAGACCCAGTACTTC.

The chain joins TRBV4-3 to TRBJ2-7, with D unclear. The V end was cut by 0 bases, the J end by 3 bases, with 6 bases between. CDR3 size: 13 residues. Germline assignment: CDR1 LGHNA and CDR2 YSLEER. The CDR3 DNA sequence: TGCGCCAGCAGCCAAGACCTGGACTACGAGCAGTACTTC. This encodes CASSQDLDYEQYF.

This clonotype was seen at least ten times. J is TRBJ2-1 and V is TRBV11-2; the D gene is possibly TRBD1 (6 bases). This CDR3 region has 13 residues. Trimming took off 5 bases at V and 5 bases at J, with 10 bases between the two ends. Germline V gene lookup returns CDR1 SGHAT and CDR2 FQNNGV. CDR3 sequence: CASSTDRNNEQFF. Here the CDR3 DNA reads TGTGCCAGCAGCACAGACAGGAACAATGAGCAGTTCTTC. Drawing the rest from reference TRBV11-2 and TRBJ2-1, the complete variable domain is EAGVAQSPRYKIIEKRQSVAFWCNPISGHATLYWYQQILGQGPKLLIQFQNNGVVDDSQLPKDRFSAERLKGVDSTLKIQPAKLEDSAVYLCASSTDRNNEQFFGPGTRLTVL.

This clonotype occurred many times. The V and J genes are TRBV6-2 or TRBV6-3 and TRBJ1-5; TRBD1 agrees at 7 bases. Germline CDR1 and CDR2: MNHEY and SVGEGT. This CDR3 comprises 15 residues. Trimming took 6 bases from V and 3 from J; bases not matched to a gene: 8. CDR3 region: CASRRDSSPNQPQHF. The CDR3 DNA reads TGTGCCAGCAGGCGGGACAGCTCCCCCAATCAGCCCCAGCATTTT.

The V gene is TRBV7-2, the J gene TRBJ2-4; 8 nucleotides match TRBD2. This CDR3 spans 12 amino acids. The germline gives CDR1 SGHTA, CDR2 FQGNSA. V trimming: 5 bases; J trimming: 13 bases; junction bases outside the gene matches: 7. CDR3 amino acids: CASSLGRASQYF. CDR3 bases: TGTGCCAGCAGCCTCGGGAGGGCAAGCCAGTACTTC.

This rearrangement joins TRBV9 to TRBJ2-7, with 8 bases identical to TRBD2. The CDR3 spans 14 residues. V was clipped by 2 bases and J by 3 bases; unmatched bases: 4. Germline CDR1 is SGDLS and CDR2 is YYNGEE. The CDR3 DNA is TGTGCCAGCAGCGTGAGCGGGGGATTCTACGAGCAGTACTTC. Its protein is CASSVSGGFYEQYF.

The J gene is TRBJ2-1, the V gene TRBV5-6; the D call may be TRBD1 or TRBD2 (5 bases each). Germline V gene data show CDR1 as SGHDT and CDR2 as YYEEEE. This CDR3 has 14 amino acids. Trimming cost V 2 bases and J 2 bases, with 8 bases left between them. For the CDR3, the DNA is TGTGCCAGCAGCTTCGGGACCGCCTACAATGAGCAGTTCTTC. It codes for CASSFGTAYNEQFF.

V gene TRBV6-6 combines with J gene TRBJ1-3; D remains unclear. Looked up from germline, CDR1 is MNHNY and CDR2 is SVGAGI (reference sequence). Trimming stripped 2 bases from V and 2 bases from J, with 10 bases between. This CDR3 has 15 residues. The CDR3 nucleotides read TGTGCCAGCAGTTACGGTGCCCGAACTGGAAACACCATATATTTT. It translates to CASSYGARTGNTIYF.

This clonotype was recorded at least ten times. This chain connects TRBV11-2 to TRBJ1-3; 10 bases are a match to TRBD1. This CDR3 comprises 14 residues. Unmatched junction bases numbered 7, after V lost 5 bases and J lost 9 bases. Looked up from germline, CDR1 is SGHAT and CDR2 is FQNNGV. The CDR3 reads CASSKPGTGATIYF. The CDR3 nucleotides are TGTGCCAGCAGCAAGCCCGGGACAGGGGCCACCATATATTTT. Full variable domain (outside the CDR3, taken from reference TRBV11-2 and TRBJ1-3): EAGVAQSPRYKIIEKRQSVAFWCNPISGHATLYWYQQILGQGPKLLIQFQNNGVVDDSQLPKDRFSAERLKGVDSTLKIQPAKLEDSAVYLCASSKPGTGATIYFGEGSWLTVV.

The rearrangement links TRBV7-9 to TRBJ2-5, with 9 bases fitting TRBD1. Germline V CDR1 and CDR2: SEHNR, FQNEAQ (reference sequence). This CDR3 has 18 amino acids. With 3 bases clipped from V and 6 bases from J, the junction kept 17 bases outside the gene matches. This CDR3 reads CASSFHGDRTGVKKTQYF. CDR3 nucleotide sequence: TGTGCCAGCAGCTTCCACGGGGACAGGACAGGGGTAAAGAAGACCCAGTACTTC.

The chain joins TRBV20-1 to TRBJ1-5; possible D gene TRBD1, 6 bases. Germline V CDR1 and CDR2: DFQATT, SNEGSKA (reference sequence). This CDR3 comprises 16 residues. Trimming pared 3 bases from V and 5 bases from J, leaving 20 bases between. The CDR3 protein is CSASGTTPEGDQPQHF. The DNA for the CDR3 is TGCAGTGCTAGTGGGACAACCCCCGAGGGCGATCAGCCCCAGCATTTT.

The rearrangement uses TRBV5-1 and TRBJ2-7, with a possible D match to TRBD1 (6 bases). From germline, CDR1 is SGHRS and CDR2 YFSETQ. Trimming took off 4 bases at V and 0 bases at J, with 17 bases between the two ends. The CDR3 runs to 16 residues. In nucleotides, the CDR3 is TGCGCCAGCAGCCTTAAACAGGGAGCATCCTCCTACGAGCAGTACTTC. This encodes CASSLKQGASSYEQYF.

To note about this clonotype: A junction end diverges from the germline sequence, so it may reflect a read error. The V and J genes are TRBV4-2 and TRBJ2-7; TRBD2 agrees at 7 bases. This CDR3 is 15 amino acids long. Germline assignment: CDR1 LGHNA and CDR2 YNFKEQ. Here the CDR3 DNA reads TGTGCTAGCAGCTTAGCTCCGGCTAGCGGTTACGAGCAGTACTTC. Translation gives CASSLAPASGYEQYF.

This clonotype appeared many times. The rearrangement joins TRBV5-4 to TRBJ2-7; no clear D. CDR3 length equals 12 residues. Trimming cost V 2 bases and J 7 bases, with 10 bases left between them. Germline values: CDR1 SGHNT, CDR2 YYREEE (reference sequence). As DNA, the CDR3 is TGTGCCAGCAGCTTCGGTGAAGGGGAGCAGTACTTC. Its translation is CASSFGEGEQYF.

This clonotype appeared many times. The chain links TRBV9 to TRBJ1-4; D not resolved. The V end lost 0 bases, the J end lost 8 bases, and 8 bases lay between the germline ends. The CDR3 length is 13 residues. CDR1 SGDLS and CDR2 YYNGEE come from the germline V gene. Here the CDR3 DNA reads TGTGCCAGCAGCGTAGGGATAGGGGAAAAACTGTTTTTT. It translates to CASSVGIGEKLFF.

The sample holds many counts of this clonotype. The rearrangement joins TRBV19 to TRBJ2-5; tentatively, D is TRBD2 (7 bases). V was pared by 3 bases and J by 5 bases, with 16 bases between. CDR3 length: 15 amino acids. The germline CDR1 and CDR2 sequences are LNHDA and SQIVND (reference sequence). The CDR3 sequence is CASSIMGGRLETQYF. The DNA of the CDR3 is TGTGCCAGTAGTATTATGGGGGGGCGGTTGGAGACCCAGTACTTC.

This clonotype was picked up many times. The gene calls are TRBV9 and TRBJ2-5; perhaps D is TRBD1 or TRBD2 (5 bases each). CDR1 SGDLS and CDR2 YYNGEE come from the germline V gene. V lost 3 bases, J lost 3 bases, and 12 bases lay in between. CDR3 length: 14 amino acids. The CDR3 DNA sequence: TGTGCCAGCAGCGAGGGGTCCGGGGAAGAGACCCAGTACTTC. Amino acids: CASSEGSGEETQYF.

This clonotype was observed many times. The chain links TRBV5-1 to TRBJ2-7, with D perhaps TRBD2 (5 bases). The V gene's germline CDR1 is SGHRS and CDR2 YFSETQ. The CDR3 covers 14 residues. Trimming left V 3 bases short and J 9 bases short, with 19 bases between. The CDR3 loop reads CASSSDGGYLGQYF. The CDR3 DNA sequence: TGCGCCAGCAGCTCCGACGGCGGGTATTTGGGGCAGTACTTC.

In this sample, this clonotype turned up many times. The V and J genes are TRBV24-1 and TRBJ1-4; D remains ambiguous. With 4 bases removed from V and 8 bases from J, the gap between germline ends came to 10 bases. CDR3 size: 13 residues. Germline V CDR1 and CDR2: KGHDR, SFDVKD. CDR3 loop: CATSEDPSEKLFF. CDR3 nucleotides: TGTGCCACCAGTGAGGACCCTTCGGAAAAACTGTTTTTT.

This clonotype was observed many times. The V call is TRBV2, the J call TRBJ2-6; weak D call: TRBD2 (5 bases). The CDR3 extends over 14 amino acids. Germline CDR1 SNHLY, CDR2 FYNNEI. Between the trimmed V and J ends, which lost 10 bases and 0 bases, there was a span of 10 bases. The chain's CDR3 is CAIRTHSGANVLTF. The DNA of the CDR3 is TGTGCCATCAGGACTCACTCTGGGGCCAACGTCCTGACTTTC.

Remarks on this clonotype: Since no conserved phenylalanine or tryptophan closes the CDR3, a read error is the likely cause. This chain joins TRBV5-1 and TRBJ2-3, with 10 bases fitting TRBD2. V gave up 0 bases and J gave up 2 bases; unmatched junction bases: 6. From germline, CDR1 is SGHRS and CDR2 YFSETQ. The CDR3 has 17 amino acids. CDR3: CASSLGASGGFTDTQYS. CDR3 bases: TGCGCCAGCAGCTTGGGGGCTAGCGGGGGCTTCACAGATACGCAGTATTCT.